What follows describes a single T cell receptor beta chain. The age range of participants was about 18 to 100 years, with residence in fewer than 25 US areas. Profiling relied on immunoSEQ multiplex PCR, and the TCRdb table lists in-frame clones only, not all of them. The repertoire holds 200,000 or so clones, with around 87% as singletons. The data originate from a study of blood T cell repertoires in COVID-19. Study background: The United States, Italy and Spain supplied acute and convalescent COVID-19 samples.

Germline loops: CDR1 LGHDT, CDR2 YNNKEL (reference sequence). This CDR3 comprises 15 residues. Deletions cut 4 bases from V and 0 bases from J, with 12 bases between. This TCR derives from a man aged 30 to 45 in a cohort exposed to, infected with or recovered from COVID-19 (not recorded which). Sequenced material: PBMCs or T cells enriched from blood (not recorded which). V gene TRBV3-1 (or the pseudogene TRBV3-2) combines with J gene TRBJ1-1, with D possibly TRBD1 on 5 matching bases. The CDR3 sequence: CASSLPGVMNTEAFF. For the CDR3, the DNA is TGTGCCAGCAGCCTTCCGGGGGTAATGAACACTGAAGCTTTCTTT.